This entry describes one T cell receptor (beta chain). The clone's antigen remains unknown. It has no much larger one-base neighbor in the sample; base qualities were not kept. The library was obtained by the immunoSEQ multiplex PCR assay. TCRdb took over this immuneACCESS table, retaining in-frame rearrangements with V and J assigned. Such tables are incomplete; in checked studies, under half of the missing clones stem from an unresolved V gene, and the remainder is unexplained. This sample gives about 92,000 clones in total; about 92% of them show up just once. The ten top clones hold about 1.6% of the sample. This sample is part of a study of T cell changes during pregnancy in multiple sclerosis (dated by TCRdb to about 2019). With regard to the full study: In women with multiple sclerosis, the researchers looked at how the T cell repertoire shifted as pregnancy progressed.

The TCR comes from a female donor with multiple sclerosis, enrolled in a pregnancy study. Here the sequenced sample was peripheral blood, taken in the first trimester of pregnancy.

Here the CDR3 is given as CAWRDRGSGNTIYF. The DNA sequence is TGTGCCTGGAGGGACAGGGGTTCAGGAAACACCATATATTTT. Rearrangement joined TRBV30 to TRBJ1-3, with 9 middle bases fitting TRBD1. CDR1 and CDR2 are drawn from the germline V gene (reference sequence): GTSNPN, SVGIG. Germline trimming amounts to 3 bases on V and 4 bases on J, with 4 as the count of junction bases outside the gene matches. The CDR3 runs 14 amino acids, cysteine and phenylalanine included. Solely the CDR3 DNA is kept, with 42 bases framed from the first base.